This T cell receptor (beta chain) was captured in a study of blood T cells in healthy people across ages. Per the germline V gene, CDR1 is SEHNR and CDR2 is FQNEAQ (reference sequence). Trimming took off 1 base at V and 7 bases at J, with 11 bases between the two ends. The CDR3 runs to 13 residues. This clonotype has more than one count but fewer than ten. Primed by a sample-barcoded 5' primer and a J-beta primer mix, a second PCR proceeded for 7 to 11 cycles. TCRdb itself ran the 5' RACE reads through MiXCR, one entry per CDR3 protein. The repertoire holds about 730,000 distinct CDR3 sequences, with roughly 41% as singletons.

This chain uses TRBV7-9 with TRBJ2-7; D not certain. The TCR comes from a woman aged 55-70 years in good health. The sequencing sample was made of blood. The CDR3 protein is CASSLEELGEQYF. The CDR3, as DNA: TGTGCCAGCAGCTTAGAGGAACTGGGAGAGCAGTACTTC.